This T cell receptor beta chain was found in a study of radiotherapy plus CTLA-4 blockade in lung cancer. In the case of this clone: A far larger clone is just one base off, so this is likely a read error.

Germline-derived CDR1 and CDR2 are GTSNPN and SVGIG (reference sequence). The CDR3 is 15 amino acids. TCRdb's copy holds only in-frame clones and misses some; the assay was immunoSEQ multiplex PCR. The data contain tens of thousands of clones, more than 75% of them singletons. The material was peripheral blood, obtained from a patient treated with radiotherapy plus ipilimumab. The sequence came from a human donor with non-small cell lung cancer who had a partial response to radiotherapy plus ipilimumab. This chain connects TRBV30 to TRBJ2-1; the match to TRBD2 covers 11 bases. The CDR3 DNA is TGTGACTGGAGTGTATTAGCGGGAGGGGGGAATGAGCAGTTCTTC. It translates to CDWSVLAGGGNEQFF.